The text below deals with one T cell receptor beta chain. Its antigen remains unidentified. Base qualities were left out, and no much larger clone turns up one base away. The data originate from a study of patients and donors after allogeneic stem cell transplantation (TCRdb year 2020). The CDR3 runs 15 amino acids, cysteine and phenylalanine included. CDR3 DNA is the only sequence kept; it has 45 bases, read in frame from the first base. Ends trimmed: V by 5 bases, J by 8 bases; bases unmatched to a gene: 9. The germline V gene encodes CDR1 MNHEY and CDR2 SMNVEV (reference sequence). The library came from RT-PCR. TCRdb lists the instrument as NextSeq 550. Using fastp at Q25 and MiXCR, TCRdb reprocessed the public reads and kept productive beta chains. For every CDR3 protein sequence, its rows merge into one entry that carries the most common genes and DNA. This sample holds about 87,000 distinct CDR3 sequences; around 5% were observed only once. Of the sample, 2.6% is held by the ten largest clones.

The sequence was obtained from a human donor who was either an allogeneic HSCT recipient or a stem cell or donor lymphocyte infusion donor (not recorded which). It is not recorded whose cells these are; they may come from a transplant donor. What was sequenced was blood, either unsorted or a sorted T cell fraction (not recorded which). The chain is assembled from TRBV27 and TRBJ1-2; 12 bases in the middle match TRBD1. The nucleotides read TGTGCCAGCAGTCTTAGGGACAGGGGGCGCGAGGGCTACACCTTC. This translates into CASSLRDRGREGYTF.